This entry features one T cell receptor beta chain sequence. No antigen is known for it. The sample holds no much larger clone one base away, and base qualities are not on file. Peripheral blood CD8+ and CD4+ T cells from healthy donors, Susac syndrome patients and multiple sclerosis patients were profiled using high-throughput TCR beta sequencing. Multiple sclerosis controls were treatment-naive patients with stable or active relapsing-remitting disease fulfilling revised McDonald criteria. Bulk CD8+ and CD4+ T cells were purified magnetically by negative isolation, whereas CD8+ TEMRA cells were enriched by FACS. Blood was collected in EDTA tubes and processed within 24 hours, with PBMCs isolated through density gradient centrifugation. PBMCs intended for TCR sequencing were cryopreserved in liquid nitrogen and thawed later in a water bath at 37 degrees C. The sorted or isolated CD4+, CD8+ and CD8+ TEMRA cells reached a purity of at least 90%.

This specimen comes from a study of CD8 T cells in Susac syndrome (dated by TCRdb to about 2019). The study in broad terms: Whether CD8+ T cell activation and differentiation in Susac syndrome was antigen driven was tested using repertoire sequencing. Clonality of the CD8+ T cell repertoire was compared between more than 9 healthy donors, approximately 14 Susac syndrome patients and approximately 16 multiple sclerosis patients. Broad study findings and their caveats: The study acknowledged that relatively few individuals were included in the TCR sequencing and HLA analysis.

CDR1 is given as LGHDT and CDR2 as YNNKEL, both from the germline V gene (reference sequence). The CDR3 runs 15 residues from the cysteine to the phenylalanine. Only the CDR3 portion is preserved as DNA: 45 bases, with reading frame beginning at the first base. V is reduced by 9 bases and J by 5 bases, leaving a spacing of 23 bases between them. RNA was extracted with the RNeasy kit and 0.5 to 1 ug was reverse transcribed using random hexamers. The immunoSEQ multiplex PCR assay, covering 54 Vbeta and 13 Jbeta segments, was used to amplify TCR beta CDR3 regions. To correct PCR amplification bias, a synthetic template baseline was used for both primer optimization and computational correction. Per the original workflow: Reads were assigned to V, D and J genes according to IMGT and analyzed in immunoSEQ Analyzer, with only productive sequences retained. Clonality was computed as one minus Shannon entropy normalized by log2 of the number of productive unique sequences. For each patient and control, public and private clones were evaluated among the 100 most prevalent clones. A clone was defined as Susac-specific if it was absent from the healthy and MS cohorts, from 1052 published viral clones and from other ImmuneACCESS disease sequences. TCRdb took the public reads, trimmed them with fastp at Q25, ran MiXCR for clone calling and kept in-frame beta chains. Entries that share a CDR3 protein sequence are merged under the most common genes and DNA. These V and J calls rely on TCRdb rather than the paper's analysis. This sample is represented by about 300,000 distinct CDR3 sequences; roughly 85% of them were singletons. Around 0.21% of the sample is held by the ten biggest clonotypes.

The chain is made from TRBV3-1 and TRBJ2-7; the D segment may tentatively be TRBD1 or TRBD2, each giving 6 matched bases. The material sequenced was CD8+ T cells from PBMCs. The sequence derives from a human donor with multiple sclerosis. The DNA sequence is TGTGCCAGTGAGGGGGAGTTACGTTCGGGGGACGAGCAGTACTTC. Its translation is CASEGELRSGDEQYF.